The sequence of this T cell receptor (beta chain) was determined in a study of T cell repertoires in cytomegalovirus infection. As to this clonotype: Its specificity is unknown.

Study observations and caveats: Adding up the frequency of public TCR beta families identified people who carried CMV plus the relevant HLA. There were HLA-C-restricted CMV-specific TCR beta clonotypes dominating the ex vivo response.

TCRdb redid the calling of the reads with MiXCR, one entry per CDR3 protein. Among approximately 500,000 distinct CDR3 sequences listed, more than 15% were seen once. The V end lost 1 base, the J end lost 5 bases, and 8 bases lay between the germline ends. The CDR3 extends over 13 amino acids. Germline V gives CDR1 MGHRA, CDR2 YSYEKL. The sample consisted of CD8+ T cells from PBMCs. This chain connects TRBV4-1 to TRBJ1-2; D may be TRBD1 (6 bases). This clonotype was obtained from a human donor in good health (CMV status not recorded). Some clones in this sample may be carry-over from other donors' samples. This CDR3 is CASSQGTAYGYTF. As DNA, the CDR3 is TGCGCCAGCAGCCAAGGGACAGCTTATGGCTACACCTTC.